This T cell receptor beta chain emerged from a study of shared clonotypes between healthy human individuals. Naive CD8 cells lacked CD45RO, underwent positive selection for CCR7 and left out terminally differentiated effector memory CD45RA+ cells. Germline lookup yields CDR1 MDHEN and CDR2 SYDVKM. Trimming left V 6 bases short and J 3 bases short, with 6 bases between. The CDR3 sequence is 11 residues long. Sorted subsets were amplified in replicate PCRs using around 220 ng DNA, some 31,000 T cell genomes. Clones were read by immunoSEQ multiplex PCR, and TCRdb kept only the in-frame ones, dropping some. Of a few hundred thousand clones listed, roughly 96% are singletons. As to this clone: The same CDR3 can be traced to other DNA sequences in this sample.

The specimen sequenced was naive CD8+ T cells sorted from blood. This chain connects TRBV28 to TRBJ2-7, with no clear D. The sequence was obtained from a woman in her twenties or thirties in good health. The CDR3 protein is CASSYNYEQYF. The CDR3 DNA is TGTGCCAGCAGCTATAACTACGAGCAGTACTTC.